What follows are 19 T cell receptor beta chains derived from one specimen sequenced in a study of identifying expanded T cells in peripheral blood. Method: immunoSEQ multiplex PCR; TCRdb's copy keeps in-frame clones and lacks some. The sample includes about 58,000 clones, approximately 83% of them seen just once. The sequencing input was blood. These receptors all stem from a person aged 18 to 75 in good health.

The chain has TRBV10-3 and TRBJ2-3, with a possible D match to TRBD2 (6 bases). V lost 8 bases and J 4 bases, leaving 22 bases between the germline ends. The CDR3 loop spans 16 amino acids. The germline gives CDR1 ENHRY, CDR2 SYGVKD. CDR3 bases: TGTGCCATCGGGGGACTGGGTAGCATTGGCGCAGATACGCAGTATTTT. Its translation: CAIGGLGSIGADTQYF.

CDR3 coding DNA: TGTGCCAGCAGCTTAGTCGGCGGGGGGGCGATTGGCACCGGGGAGCTGTTTTTT. It translates to CASSLVGGGAIGTGELFF. V and J are TRBV11-2 and TRBJ2-2; 9 bases agree with TRBD2. The trim removed 1 base at V and 4 bases at J, leaving 10 bases unmatched. Germline V gene data show CDR1 as SGHAT and CDR2 as FQNNGV. This CDR3 comprises 18 residues.

This chain joins TRBV7-6 and TRBJ1-1, with D perhaps TRBD1 (5 bases). The CDR3 totals 15 residues. Germline CDR1 reads SGHVS; CDR2 reads FNYEAQ. V was trimmed by 0 bases and J by 1 base, leaving 9 bases between them. CDR3 coding DNA: TGTGCCAGCAGCTTAGCGGGGGTGACGAACACTGAAGCTTTCTTT. This sequence encodes CASSLAGVTNTEAFF.

The CDR3 DNA sequence: TGTGCCAGTAGGACAGAGGGGGGCTACACCTTC. This encodes CASRTEGGYTF. The chain has TRBV19 and TRBJ1-2, with D perhaps matching TRBD1 (5 bases). V was trimmed by 6 bases and J by 8 bases, leaving 10 bases between them. Germline values: CDR1 LNHDA, CDR2 SQIVND (reference sequence). CDR3 size: 11 residues.

This chain uses TRBV5-8 with TRBJ1-1; the D gene is possibly TRBD1 (5 bases). The CDR3 is 13 amino acids. The V end lost 6 bases, the J end lost 4 bases, and 13 bases lay between the germline ends. Germline V gives CDR1 SGHTS, CDR2 YDEGEE. The chain's CDR3 is CASNEGIGTEAFF. CDR3 sequence (DNA): TGTGCCAGCAATGAGGGGATAGGCACTGAAGCTTTCTTT.

This chain uses TRBV29-1 with TRBJ1-1, with a tentative D call TRBD1 (6 bases). Germline V lookup: CDR1 SQVTM, CDR2 ANQGSEA. The germline V and J ends were trimmed by 4 bases and 1 base, with 19 bases remaining between them. CDR3 size: 16 residues. The CDR3 sequence: CSVVRFTGPGNTEAFF. The CDR3 nucleotides are TGCAGCGTTGTTAGGTTTACAGGGCCCGGGAACACTGAAGCTTTCTTT.

The rearrangement joins TRBV19 to TRBJ1-3, with D possibly TRBD1 on 6 matching bases. Germline values: CDR1 LNHDA, CDR2 SQIVND (reference sequence). There are 15 residues in the CDR3. Trimming took off 6 bases at V and 2 bases at J, with 14 bases between the two ends. This CDR3 reads CASRADRATGNTIYF. Here the CDR3 DNA reads TGTGCCAGTAGAGCGGACAGAGCTACTGGAAACACCATATATTTT.

CDR3 residues: CASSPPGLRETQYF. The CDR3 DNA reads as TGTGCCAGCAGCCCCCCCGGACTTCGGGAGACCCAGTACTTC. V gene TRBV11-1 combines with J gene TRBJ2-5; tentatively, D is TRBD2 (5 bases). Germline lookup yields CDR1 SGHAT and CDR2 FQDESV (reference sequence). V lost 5 bases and J lost 5, with 15 bases in between. The CDR3 has 14 amino acids.

The V and J genes are TRBV27 and TRBJ1-5, with D uncertain. Trimming stripped 6 bases from V and 4 bases from J, with 13 bases between. Germline CDR1 MNHEY, CDR2 SMNVEV (reference sequence). The CDR3 extends over 14 amino acids. The CDR3 protein is CASRDRPENQPQHF. The DNA for the CDR3 is TGTGCCAGCAGAGATAGACCGGAGAATCAGCCCCAGCATTTT.

The V and J genes are TRBV9 and TRBJ1-2, with 9 bases lining up with TRBD1. V dropped 0 bases and J dropped 7; count of bases not matched to a gene: 13. The CDR3 has 17 amino acids. Germline V gene lookup returns CDR1 SGDLS and CDR2 YYNGEE. The CDR3, as DNA: TGTGCCAGCAGCGTAGGCCCCCGGGACAGGGATGGACCTGGCTACACCTTC. Protein: CASSVGPRDRDGPGYTF.

The sample holds one count of this clone. The V gene is TRBV9, the J gene TRBJ1-1; TRBD1 is a possible D gene (6 bases). The V gene's germline CDR1 is SGDLS and CDR2 YYNGEE. The germline V and J ends were trimmed by 0 bases and 4 bases, with 19 bases remaining between them. CDR3 size: 17 residues. CDR3 protein: CASSVDGGLASSTEAFF. The CDR3 bases are TGTGCCAGCAGCGTAGATGGGGGGCTTGCATCGAGCACTGAAGCTTTCTTT.

This rearrangement joins TRBV6-1 to TRBJ2-7; tentatively, D is TRBD2 (6 bases). CDR1 and CDR2 (germline): MNHNS, SASEGT. V was pared by 6 bases and J by 2 bases, with 8 bases between. CDR3 size: 12 residues. The CDR3 DNA follows: TGTGCCAGCAGGGGGGAGGCCTACGAGCAGTACGTC. It encodes CASRGEAYEQYV.

The chain links TRBV7-9 to TRBJ1-1; possibly TRBD1 for D (5 bases). The germline CDR1 and CDR2 sequences are SEHNR and FQNEAQ (reference sequence). Trimming left V 6 bases short and J 0 bases short, with 17 bases between. The CDR3 has 16 residues. CDR3 sequence reads: CASRGGIGLMNTEAFF. The DNA of the CDR3 is TGTGCCAGCAGGGGGGGAATAGGGCTCATGAACACTGAAGCTTTCTTT.

The chain joins TRBV5-4 to TRBJ1-1; 7 nucleotides agree with TRBD1. The CDR3 covers 15 residues. Germline lookup yields CDR1 SGHNT and CDR2 YYREEE (reference sequence). Trimming removed 5 bases from V and 1 base from J; junction bases left unmatched: 8. This CDR3 reads CASRLTGMKNTEAFF. CDR3 nucleotide sequence: TGTGCCAGCAGACTGACAGGGATGAAGAACACTGAAGCTTTCTTT.

V gene TRBV11-2 combines with J gene TRBJ2-6; TRBD1 is a possible D gene (5 bases). CDR3 length: 19 residues. V dropped 2 bases and J dropped 0 bases, with 17 bases sitting between them. CDR1 is SGHAT, CDR2 FQNNGV, per germline. The CDR3 sequence is CASSLSPRQSNSGANVLTF. CDR3 in DNA: TGTGCCAGCAGCTTAAGTCCTCGACAGTCCAACTCTGGGGCCAACGTCCTGACTTTC. The full variable domain, with the rest looked up from reference TRBV11-2 and TRBJ2-6, is EAGVAQSPRYKIIEKRQSVAFWCNPISGHATLYWYQQILGQGPKLLIQFQNNGVVDDSQLPKDRFSAERLKGVDSTLKIQPAKLEDSAVYLCASSLSPRQSNSGANVLTFGAGSRLTVL.

This CDR3 reads CASSFQRGETQYF. DNA for the CDR3: TGTGCCAGCAGCTTCCAGCGGGGGGAGACCCAGTACTTC. The rearrangement links TRBV5-4 to TRBJ2-5; 8 bases fit TRBD2. The CDR3 loop spans 13 amino acids. CDR1 and CDR2 from the germline V gene are SGHNT and YYREEE (reference sequence). The V and J ends lost 2 bases and 5 bases, in that order; junction bases with no gene match: 2.

Turning to this clone: The junction departs from the called germline gene at one end, perhaps through a read error. The chain has TRBV6-1 and TRBJ2-5; tentative D call: TRBD2 (6 bases). Germline lookup yields CDR1 MNHNS and CDR2 SASEGT. The CDR3 is 12 residues long. The CDR3 loop is CASSKAGETQYF. The CDR3 region has the DNA TGTGCCAGCAGTAAAGCGGGTGAGACCCAGTACTTC.

J is TRBJ1-2 and V is TRBV7-9; D remains ambiguous. Trimming took off 5 bases at V and 4 bases at J, with 11 bases between the two ends. Germline V gives CDR1 SEHNR, CDR2 FQNEAQ (reference sequence). There are 13 residues in the CDR3. This CDR3 reads CASSPDVAYGYTF. In DNA, the CDR3 is TGTGCCAGCAGCCCGGACGTTGCCTATGGCTACACCTTC.

The rearrangement links TRBV19 to TRBJ2-5; D perhaps matches TRBD1 (5 bases). This CDR3 has 15 amino acids. Germline values: CDR1 LNHDA, CDR2 SQIVND (reference sequence). V gave up 5 bases and J gave up 2 bases, with 15 bases separating them. The CDR3 region is CASSSPHRQQETQYF. The CDR3 coding sequence is TGTGCCAGTAGTTCTCCCCACCGACAGCAAGAGACCCAGTACTTC.